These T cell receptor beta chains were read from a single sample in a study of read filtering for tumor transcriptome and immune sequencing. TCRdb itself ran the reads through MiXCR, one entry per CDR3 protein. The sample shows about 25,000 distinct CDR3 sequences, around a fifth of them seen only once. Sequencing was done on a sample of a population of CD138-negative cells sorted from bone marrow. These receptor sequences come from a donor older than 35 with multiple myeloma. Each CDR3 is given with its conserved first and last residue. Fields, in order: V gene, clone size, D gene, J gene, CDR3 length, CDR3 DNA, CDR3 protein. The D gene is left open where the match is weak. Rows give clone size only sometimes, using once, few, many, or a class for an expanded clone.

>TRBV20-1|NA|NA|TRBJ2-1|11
TGCAATTCTAGAACAGAAGTTCTACAGTTCTTC
CNSRTEVLQFF
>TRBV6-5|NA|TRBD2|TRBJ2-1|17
TGTGCCAGCAGTGAAGTGACTAGCGGGGTGTATGGCAATGAGCAGTTCTTC
CASSEVTSGVYGNEQFF
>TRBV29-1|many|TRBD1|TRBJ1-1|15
TGCAGCGTTGAAGTAGGGGCAGGGGGACTCACTGAAGCTTTCTTT
CSVEVGAGGLTEAFF
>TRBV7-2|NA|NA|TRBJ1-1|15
TGTGCCAGCAACCACGCCCGGGGCGCCGGGTCCTATGCTTTCTTT
CASNHARGAGSYAFF
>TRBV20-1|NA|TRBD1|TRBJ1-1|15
TGCAGTGTAAACGCTCAAGACAGGGCGAACACTGAAGCTTTCTTT
CSVNAQDRANTEAFF
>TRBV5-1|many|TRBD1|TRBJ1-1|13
TGCGCCAGCAAGGAGGGGGCGAGCACTGAAGCTTTCTTT
CASKEGASTEAFF
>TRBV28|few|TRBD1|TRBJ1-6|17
TGTGCCAGCAGTTTCGACAGGGGGGGTTCCTATAATTCACCCCTCCACTTT
CASSFDRGGSYNSPLHF
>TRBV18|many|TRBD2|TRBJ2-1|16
TGTGCCAGCTCAGGACCTAGCGGGGGATTGTTGCATGAGCAGTTCTTC
CASSGPSGGLLHEQFF
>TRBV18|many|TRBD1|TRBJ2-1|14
TGTGCCAGCTCGAGGGACAGCTCCTACAATGAGCAGTTCTTC
CASSRDSSYNEQFF
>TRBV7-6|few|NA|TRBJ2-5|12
TGTGCCAGCAGCTTAGTAAGAGAGACCCAGTACTTC
CASSLVRETQYF
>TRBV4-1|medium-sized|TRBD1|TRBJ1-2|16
TGCGCCAGCAGCCAAGAGGGGGACAGGTTGAACTATGGCTACACCTTC
CASSQEGDRLNYGYTF
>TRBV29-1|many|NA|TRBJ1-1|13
TGCAGCGTTGGGGGGACGGTGAACACTGAAGCTTTCTTT
CSVGGTVNTEAFF
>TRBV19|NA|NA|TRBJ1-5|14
TGTGCCAGTAGCCCGACAGATCAGAATCAGCCCCAGCATTTT
CASSPTDQNQPQHF